This is a list of T cell receptor beta chains from one sample in a study of T cell repertoires in cytomegalovirus infection. TCRdb re-called the reads through MiXCR, storing one row per CDR3 protein. Of around 710,000 distinct CDR3 sequences listed, 25% to 35% are singletons. For these TCRs, the target antigens are not known. Sequencing was performed on cultured CD8+ T cells from PBMCs, taken from culture after CMV antigen stimulation. The receptors were gathered from a human donor in good health (CMV status not recorded). Some clones in this sample may be carry-over from other donors' samples. CDR3s include the opening cysteine and the closing phenylalanine or tryptophan. D genes are given only for firm matches. Some rows mark clone size as missing; the rest say once, few, many or name a class of expanded clone.

.,TRBV12-3/TRBV12-4,.,TRBJ1-2,TGTGCCAGCAGTCTAACCCCCTATGACCACCAGAACTATGGCTACACCTTC,CASSLTPYDHQNYGYTF
many,TRBV11-3,.,TRBJ2-3,TGTGCCAGCAGCTTAGACAGGGGAGACACAGATACGCAGTATTTT,CASSLDRGDTDTQYF
.,TRBV5-1,.,TRBJ1-1,TGCGCCAGCAGCTTGGATCCCACCTTTGAACCGGGCCTGCACACTGAAGCTTTCTTT,CASSLDPTFEPGLHTEAFF
many,TRBV27,.,TRBJ2-1,TGTGCCAGCAGTAGAAGACTTGACAATGAGCAGTTCTTC,CASSRRLDNEQFF
many,TRBV3-1,TRBD1,TRBJ2-2,TGTGCCAGCAGTTACGGGACAGGGGACACCGGGGAGCTGTTTTTT,CASSYGTGDTGELFF
.,TRBV14,.,TRBJ2-3,TGTGCCAGCAGCCAAGAGGACACCCCCTTGTATACGCAGTATTTT,CASSQEDTPLYTQYF
once,TRBV5-6,TRBD1,TRBJ2-1,TGTGCCAGCACCTTAGGGACAGCTTTCTATAATGAGCAGTTCTTC,CASTLGTAFYNEQFF
.,TRBV9,.,TRBJ2-3,TGTGCCAGCAGCGTAAACTACAAAAGAGGCACAGATACGCAGTATTTT,CASSVNYKRGTDTQYF
.,TRBV7-9,.,TRBJ1-1,TGTGCCAGCAGCCCGACCGGACTCAACCCCGGGAACACTGAAGCTTTCTTT,CASSPTGLNPGNTEAFF
once,TRBV20-1,.,TRBJ1-5,TGCAGTGCTAGAGATGGGGCGGAAGTTAGGGGGGAACCCCAGCATTTT,CSARDGAEVRGEPQHF
.,TRBV7-6,.,TRBJ2-3,TGTGCCAGGGGTGTTCTGGCAGGGGGCACAGATACGCAGTATTTT,CARGVLAGGTDTQYF
.,TRBV14,.,TRBJ1-2,TGTGCCAGCAGCCCTGGATTCCACTATGGCTACACCTTC,CASSPGFHYGYTF
.,TRBV5-5,.,TRBJ1-2,TGTGCCAGCAGCCCCGCAGGGGATTTTAACTATGGCTACACCTTC,CASSPAGDFNYGYTF
.,TRBV27,.,TRBJ1-2,TGTGCCAGCAGTGCGCGGGAAGGACTCAGCTATGGCTACACCTTC,CASSAREGLSYGYTF
few,TRBV12-5,TRBD1,TRBJ1-2,TGTGCTAGTGGTTTGCCGGGGACAGATCCCTATGGCGGCTACACCTTC,CASGLPGTDPYGGYTF
.,TRBV6-2/TRBV6-3,TRBD2,TRBJ2-2,TGTGCCAGCAGCCTAGCGGGGGGGCAACGGGGCACCGGGGAGCTGTTTTTT,CASSLAGGQRGTGELFF
once,TRBV18,.,TRBJ1-1,TGTGCCAGCTCACCCGGACGATGGGAAGCTTTCTTT,CASSPGRWEAFF
.,TRBV11-3,TRBD2,TRBJ2-1,TGTGCCAGCAGCCCGGGACTAGCGACTGAGAATGAGCAGTTCTTC,CASSPGLATENEQFF
.,TRBV15,TRBD2,TRBJ2-1,TGTGCCACAAGCGGGACTAAACGAAGGAATGAGCAGTTCTTC,CATSGTKRRNEQFF
few,TRBV7-9,TRBD1,TRBJ2-1,TGTGCCAGCAGCAACGACAGGGTTTTTTACAATGAGCAGTTCTTC,CASSNDRVFYNEQFF
few,TRBV29-1,.,TRBJ1-2,TGCAGCGTTGAATCAGGGGACAACTATGGCTACACCTTC,CSVESGDNYGYTF
many,TRBV7-9,TRBD1,TRBJ1-1,TGTGCCAGCACCCCGTCCGGGACAGGGAACACTGAAGCTTTCTTT,CASTPSGTGNTEAFF
.,TRBV12-5,.,TRBJ2-3,TGTGCTAGTGCCTCGGGGGGCCGCACAGATACGCAGTATTTT,CASASGGRTDTQYF
.,TRBV4-1,.,TRBJ2-4,TGCGCCAGCAGCCTCCTTGTGGGGGGGCTAGCCAAAAACATTCAGTACTTC,CASSLLVGGLAKNIQYF
.,TRBV6-5,.,TRBJ2-3,TGTGCCAGCAGTTACTTCCGGACAGATACGCAGTATTTT,CASSYFRTDTQYF
.,TRBV4-1,TRBD1,TRBJ2-2,TGCGCCAGCAGCCAAGTTAAGGGGGCTTACGGGGAGCTGTTTTTT,CASSQVKGAYGELFF
.,TRBV9,.,TRBJ1-1,TGTGCCAGCAGCGTAGGGGAGGAGGCTTTCTTT,CASSVGEEAFF
.,TRBV7-6,TRBD2,TRBJ2-3,TGTGCCAGCACATTAGAACTAGCGGGGGGCACAGATACGCAGTATTTT,CASTLELAGGTDTQYF
.,TRBV4-1,.,TRBJ1-4,TGCGCCAGCAGCCAAGCAGGGTTCGAAAAACTGTTTTTT,CASSQAGFEKLFF
.,TRBV19,.,TRBJ2-3,TGTGCCAGTAGTATGATAGGGGCGACAGTCACAGATACGCAGTATTTT,CASSMIGATVTDTQYF
.,TRBV27,TRBD1,TRBJ1-2,TGTGCCAGCAGTCCCGACCTGACAGGGGAGAACTATGGCTACACCTTC,CASSPDLTGENYGYTF
.,TRBV19,.,TRBJ2-2,TGTGCCAGTAGTATCAACCCGAATGAGGCCGGGGAGCTGTTTTTT,CASSINPNEAGELFF
few,TRBV7-9,.,TRBJ1-2,TGTGCCAGCATTACGCTAGAGGGCTACACCTTC,CASITLEGYTF
.,TRBV6-6,TRBD1,TRBJ2-5,TGTGCCAGCAGGACGACAGGGTTGGGAGAGACCCAGTACTTC,CASRTTGLGETQYF
.,TRBV6-2/TRBV6-3,.,TRBJ1-1,TGTGCCAGCAGTTCAATTGACACCTTGAACACTGAAGCTTTCTTT,CASSSIDTLNTEAFF
.,TRBV5-4,.,TRBJ1-1,TGTGCCAGCAGCTTGGCCAAAAGGGTAACTGAAGCTTTCTTT,CASSLAKRVTEAFF
.,TRBV6-1,.,TRBJ1-1,TGTGCCAGCAGTGAATTGATGATGAACACTGAAGCTTTCTTT,CASSELMMNTEAFF
few,TRBV6-1,.,TRBJ1-1,TGTGCCAGCAGTGAACCGACAGGGAACACTGAAGCTTTCTTT,CASSEPTGNTEAFF
.,TRBV12-3/TRBV12-4,TRBD1,TRBJ2-1,TGTGCCAGCAGTCCGGCCGTAAAGGGGGCTTACAATGAGCAGTTCTTC,CASSPAVKGAYNEQFF